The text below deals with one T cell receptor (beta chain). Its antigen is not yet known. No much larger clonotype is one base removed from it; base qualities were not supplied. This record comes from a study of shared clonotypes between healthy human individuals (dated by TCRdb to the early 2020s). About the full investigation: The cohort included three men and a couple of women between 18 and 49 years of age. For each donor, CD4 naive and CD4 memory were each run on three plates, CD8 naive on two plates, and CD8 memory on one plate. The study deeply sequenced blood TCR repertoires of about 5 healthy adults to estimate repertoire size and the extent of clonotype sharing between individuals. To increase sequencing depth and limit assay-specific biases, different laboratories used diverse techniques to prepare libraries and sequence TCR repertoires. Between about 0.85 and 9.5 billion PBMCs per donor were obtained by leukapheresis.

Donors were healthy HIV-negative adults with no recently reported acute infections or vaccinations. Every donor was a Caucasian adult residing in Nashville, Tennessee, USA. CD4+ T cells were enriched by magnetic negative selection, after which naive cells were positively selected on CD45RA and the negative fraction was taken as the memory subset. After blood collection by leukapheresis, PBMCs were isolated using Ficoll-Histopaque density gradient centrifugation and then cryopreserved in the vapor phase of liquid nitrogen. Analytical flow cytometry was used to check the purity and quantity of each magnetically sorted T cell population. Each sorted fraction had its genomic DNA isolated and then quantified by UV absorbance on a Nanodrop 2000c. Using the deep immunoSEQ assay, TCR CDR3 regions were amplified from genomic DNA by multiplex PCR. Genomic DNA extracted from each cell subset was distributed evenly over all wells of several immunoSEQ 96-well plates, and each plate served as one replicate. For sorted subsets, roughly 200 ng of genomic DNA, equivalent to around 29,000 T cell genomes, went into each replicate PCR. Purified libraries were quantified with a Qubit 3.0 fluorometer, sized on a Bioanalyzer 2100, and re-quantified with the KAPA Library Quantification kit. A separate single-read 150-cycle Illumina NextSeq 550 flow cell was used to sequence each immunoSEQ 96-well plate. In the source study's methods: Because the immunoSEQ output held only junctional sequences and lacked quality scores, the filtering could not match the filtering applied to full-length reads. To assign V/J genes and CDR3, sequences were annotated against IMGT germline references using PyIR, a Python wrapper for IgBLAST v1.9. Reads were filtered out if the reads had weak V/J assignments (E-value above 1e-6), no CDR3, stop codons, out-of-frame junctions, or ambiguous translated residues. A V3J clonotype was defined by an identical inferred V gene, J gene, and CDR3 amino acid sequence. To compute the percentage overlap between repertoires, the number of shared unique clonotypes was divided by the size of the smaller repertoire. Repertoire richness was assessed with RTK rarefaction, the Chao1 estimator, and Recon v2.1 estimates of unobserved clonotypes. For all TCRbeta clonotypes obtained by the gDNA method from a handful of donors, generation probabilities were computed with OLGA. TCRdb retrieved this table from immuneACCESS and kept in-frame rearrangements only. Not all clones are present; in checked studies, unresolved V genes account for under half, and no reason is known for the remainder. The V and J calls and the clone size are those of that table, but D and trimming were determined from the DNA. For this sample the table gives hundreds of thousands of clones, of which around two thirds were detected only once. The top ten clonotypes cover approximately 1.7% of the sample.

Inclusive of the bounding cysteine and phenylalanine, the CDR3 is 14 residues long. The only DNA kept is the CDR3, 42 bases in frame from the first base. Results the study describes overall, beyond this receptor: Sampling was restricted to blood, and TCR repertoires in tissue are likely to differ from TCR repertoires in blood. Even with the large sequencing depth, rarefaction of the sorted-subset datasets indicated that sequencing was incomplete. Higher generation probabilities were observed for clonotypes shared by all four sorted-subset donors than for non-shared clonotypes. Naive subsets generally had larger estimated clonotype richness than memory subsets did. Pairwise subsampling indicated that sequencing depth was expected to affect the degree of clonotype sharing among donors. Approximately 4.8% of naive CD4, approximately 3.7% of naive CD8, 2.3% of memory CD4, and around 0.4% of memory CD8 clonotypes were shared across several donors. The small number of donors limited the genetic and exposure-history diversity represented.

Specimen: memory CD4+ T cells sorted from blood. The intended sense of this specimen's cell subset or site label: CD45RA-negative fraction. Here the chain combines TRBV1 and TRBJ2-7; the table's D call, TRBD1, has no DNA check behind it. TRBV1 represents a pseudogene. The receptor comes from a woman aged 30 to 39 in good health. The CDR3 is CTSSLITTTYEQYF. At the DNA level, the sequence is TGCACCAGCAGCCTGATCACAACCACCTACGAGCAGTACTTC.